A single sample gave rise to the 12 T cell receptor beta chains below, sequenced in a study of shared clonotypes between healthy human individuals. Produced via immunoSEQ multiplex PCR; TCRdb's table is partial and in-frame only. The table records about 820,000 clones, 85% to 95% of them present only once. Terminally differentiated effector memory CD45RA+ cells were excluded by CCR7 positive selection of CD45RO-negative cells. The specimen sequenced was naive CD8+ T cells sorted from blood. These receptors all come from a young man in good health.

The chain uses TRBV5-1 and TRBJ1-1; TRBD1 aligns across 7 bases. The length of the CDR3 is 15 residues. Germline CDR1 reads SGHRS; CDR2 reads YFSETQ. Unmatched junction bases numbered 6, after V lost 4 bases and J lost 0 bases. The CDR3 reads CASSPAGGMNTEAFF. DNA of the CDR3: TGCGCCAGCAGCCCAGCAGGGGGTATGAACACTGAAGCTTTCTTT.

V is TRBV19 and J is TRBJ1-2; 7 nucleotides line up with TRBD1. Germline CDR1 is LNHDA and CDR2 is SQIVND (reference sequence). With 7 bases clipped from V and 11 bases from J, the junction kept 16 bases outside the gene matches. CDR3 length equals 14 residues. The CDR3 coding sequence is TGTGCCAGTAAGATGACAGGGTTGGCGGAAAGATACACCTTC. Translation gives CASKMTGLAERYTF.

V and J are TRBV6-1 and TRBJ1-2, with a weak D call TRBD1 (5 bases). Germline assignment: CDR1 MNHNS and CDR2 SASEGT. V was cut by 3 bases and J by 8 bases, with 13 bases left in between. The CDR3 consists of 13 residues. Written as DNA, the CDR3 is TGTGCCAGCAGTGATTTCGCAGGGCCCGGCTACACCTTC. This encodes CASSDFAGPGYTF.

The chain couples TRBV5-6 to TRBJ2-1, with 14 bases fitting TRBD2. With 3 bases clipped from V and 7 bases from J, the junction kept 3 bases outside the gene matches. Germline V gene sequence: CDR1 SGHDT, CDR2 YYEEEE. The CDR3 covers 15 residues. CDR3 coding DNA: TGTGCCAGCAGCTCGGGACTAGCGGGAGCGAATGAGCAGTTCTTC. Encoded protein: CASSSGLAGANEQFF. The full variable domain, completed using reference TRBV5-6 and TRBJ2-1, is DAGVTQSPTHLIKTRGQQVTLRCSPKSGHDTVSWYQQALGQGPQFIFQYYEEEERQRGNFPDRFSGHQFPNYSSELNVNALLLGDSALYLCASSSGLAGANEQFFGPGTRLTVL.

This sequence joins TRBV7-9 and TRBJ1-1; TRBD1 matches at 8 bases. Per the germline V gene, CDR1 is SEHNR and CDR2 is FQNEAQ (reference sequence). This CDR3 has 12 residues. Trimming cost V 8 bases and J 5 bases; bases outside gene matches: 4. CDR3 residues: CASRRGPTEAFF. As DNA, the CDR3 is TGTGCCAGCCGCAGGGGGCCTACTGAAGCTTTCTTT.

This rearrangement joins TRBV5-1 to TRBJ1-4; D not resolved. The CDR3 length is 13 residues. Deletions cut 4 bases from V and 16 bases from J, with 20 bases between. In germline, CDR1 is SGHRS, CDR2 YFSETQ. For the CDR3, the DNA is TGCGCCAGCAGCACGGACTCCTTCCGGGTCACGTTTTTT. Protein sequence: CASSTDSFRVTFF. Looking up the rest from reference TRBV5-1 and TRBJ1-4 gives the full variable domain: KAGVTQTPRYLIKTRGQQVTLSCSPISGHRSVSWYQQTPGQGLQFLFEYFSETQRNKGNFPGRFSGRQFSNSRSEMNVSTLELGDSALYLCASSTDSFRVTFFGSGTQLSVL.

The V call is TRBV7-9, the J call TRBJ1-5; 10 bases line up with TRBD1. The V gene end was trimmed by 5 bases and the J gene end by 6 bases; junction bases not matched to a gene: 10. Germline values: CDR1 SEHNR, CDR2 FQNEAQ (reference sequence). The CDR3 is 16 amino acids. The CDR3: CASSPSTGGAGQPQHF. CDR3 nucleotides: TGTGCCAGCAGCCCCTCGACAGGGGGCGCGGGTCAGCCCCAGCATTTT.

The V gene is TRBV6-5, the J gene TRBJ2-1, with 8 bases lining up with TRBD2. J lost 9 bases, V lost 2 bases, and 3 bases had no gene match. This CDR3 is 13 amino acids long. Per the germline V gene, CDR1 is MNHEY and CDR2 is SVGAGI. DNA for the CDR3: TGTGCCAGCAGTTACGGTAGCGGGACTGAGCAGTTCTTC. This codes for CASSYGSGTEQFF.

The chain recombines TRBV27 with TRBJ1-2; TRBD1 aligns across 7 bases. This CDR3 has 14 residues. V was clipped by 5 bases and J by 1 base; unmatched bases: 4. Germline loops: CDR1 MNHEY, CDR2 SMNVEV (reference sequence). The CDR3 DNA is TGTGCCAGCAGTCGAGGGGGCGGTAACTATGGCTACACCTTC. Amino acids: CASSRGGGNYGYTF.

The chain is built from TRBV14 and TRBJ2-1, with TRBD2 as a possible D gene (5 bases). V was trimmed by 1 base and J by 6 bases, leaving 22 bases between them. From germline, CDR1 is SGHDN and CDR2 FVKESK. The CDR3 contains 18 residues. The CDR3 loop reads CASSQVSLDWEQRNEQFF. The CDR3 nucleotides are TGTGCCAGCAGCCAAGTCTCCCTGGACTGGGAGCAGCGCAATGAGCAGTTCTTC. The whole variable domain, filled in from reference TRBV14 and TRBJ2-1, reads EAGVTQFPSHSVIEKGQTVTLRCDPISGHDNLYWYRRVMGKEIKFLLHFVKESKQDESGMPNNRFLAERTGGTYSTLKVQPAELEDSGVYFCASSQVSLDWEQRNEQFFGPGTRLTVL.

The chain recombines TRBV7-6 with TRBJ2-7; TRBD1 might be the D (6 bases). The CDR3 sequence is 15 residues long. Trimming removed 5 bases at V and 1 base at J, with 15 bases between. Per germline, CDR1 SGHVS and CDR2 FNYEAQ. In DNA form, the CDR3 reads TGTGCCAGCAGCCCTGGAAACAGGGCTTCCTACGAGCAGTACTTC. It codes for CASSPGNRASYEQYF.

The chain carries TRBV27 and TRBJ2-5, with 7 nucleotides matching TRBD2. CDR3 length equals 14 residues. Germline V lookup: CDR1 MNHEY, CDR2 SMNVEV (reference sequence). J gave up 3 bases and V 8 bases, and 9 bases lay outside the gene matches. The CDR3 here is CASAAGETEETQYF. As DNA, the CDR3 is TGTGCCAGCGCGGCGGGAGAGACGGAAGAGACCCAGTACTTC.